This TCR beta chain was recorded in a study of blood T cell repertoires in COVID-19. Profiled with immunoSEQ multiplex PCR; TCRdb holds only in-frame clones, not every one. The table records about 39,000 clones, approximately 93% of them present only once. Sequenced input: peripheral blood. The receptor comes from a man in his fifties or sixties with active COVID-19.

The CDR3 sequence: CASSQTSGRNTGELFF. CDR3 DNA: TGTGCCAGCAGCCAAACTAGCGGGAGAAACACCGGGGAGCTGTTTTTT. The chain couples TRBV3-1 (or the pseudogene TRBV3-2) to TRBJ2-2; 11 nucleotides align to TRBD2. The V gene's germline CDR1 is LGHDT and CDR2 YNNKEL (reference sequence). CDR3 length: 16 amino acids. Losses at the gene ends were 2 bases for V and 2 bases for J; bases not matched to a gene: 1.